This T cell receptor (beta chain) was identified during a study of T cell clusters in autoimmune cytopenias. Study findings and constraints: The T cell clusters came from computational analysis alone and lack functional validation. Comparing secondary cytopenia with chronic lymphocytic leukemia showed no cluster-lack signature, apparently masked by lymphoma repertoire. TRB repertoire shifts in secondary cytopenia and chronic lymphocytic leukemia mostly reflected lymphoma, not autoimmunity. Primary autoimmune cytopenia patients seemingly lacked the physiological T cell clusters found in healthy donors.

This CDR3 is 16 amino acids long. Germline assignment: CDR1 LGHNA and CDR2 YNFKEQ. One tube held mixed TRB-A and TRB-B primer pools for touch-down PCR. With the multiplex PCR reads reprocessed, TCRdb shows one record per CDR3 protein and no DNA. Recorded for this sample: 7,000 to 8,500 distinct CDR3 sequences. Notes on this clonotype: Its specificity is unknown.

TRB was amplified from roughly 0.25 ug of peripheral blood genomic DNA per sample. Sequencing used peripheral blood. The V and J genes are TRBV4-2 and TRBJ1-4. The clonotype comes from a human donor with an autoimmune cytopenia or autoimmune hepatitis (not recorded which). The CDR3 region is CASSQNLAGSWEKLFF.